This TCR beta chain emerged from a study of T cells in Graves' hyperthyroidism and ophthalmopathy. The study excluded patients with uncontrolled infection, other autoimmune disease, pregnancy or lactation. Clinical symptoms, serum thyroxine and TRAb, thyroid ultrasound and orbital computed tomography together formed the diagnostic basis. J was trimmed by 4 bases and V by 6 bases; bases with no gene match: 6. The CDR3 extends over 15 amino acids. CDR1 and CDR2 (germline): MNHEY, SVGAGI. This clonotype came up many times. Its specificity is not known. Overall study findings and caveats: In the blood, most expanded thyroid clonotypes above 0.001 appeared as well.

Regions amplified from RNA transcripts were the TCR beta CDR3 regions. Carried out on the TCR CDR3, a first-round RT-PCR used the HTBI primer set. MiXCR, run by TCRdb on the multiplex PCR reads, gives a single entry per CDR3 protein. The table shows a few hundred thousand distinct CDR3 sequences, with roughly 45% occurring only once. The chain combines TRBV6-5 with TRBJ2-7; TRBD2 agrees at 13 bases. Sequencing was done on a sample of peripheral blood or thyroid tissue (not recorded which). This receptor was taken from an adult woman with Graves' disease, either hyperthyroidism or ophthalmopathy (not recorded which). The CDR3: CASSPGLAGRYEQYF. The CDR3 DNA reads TGTGCCAGCAGCCCGGGACTAGCGGGACGGTACGAGCAGTACTTC.